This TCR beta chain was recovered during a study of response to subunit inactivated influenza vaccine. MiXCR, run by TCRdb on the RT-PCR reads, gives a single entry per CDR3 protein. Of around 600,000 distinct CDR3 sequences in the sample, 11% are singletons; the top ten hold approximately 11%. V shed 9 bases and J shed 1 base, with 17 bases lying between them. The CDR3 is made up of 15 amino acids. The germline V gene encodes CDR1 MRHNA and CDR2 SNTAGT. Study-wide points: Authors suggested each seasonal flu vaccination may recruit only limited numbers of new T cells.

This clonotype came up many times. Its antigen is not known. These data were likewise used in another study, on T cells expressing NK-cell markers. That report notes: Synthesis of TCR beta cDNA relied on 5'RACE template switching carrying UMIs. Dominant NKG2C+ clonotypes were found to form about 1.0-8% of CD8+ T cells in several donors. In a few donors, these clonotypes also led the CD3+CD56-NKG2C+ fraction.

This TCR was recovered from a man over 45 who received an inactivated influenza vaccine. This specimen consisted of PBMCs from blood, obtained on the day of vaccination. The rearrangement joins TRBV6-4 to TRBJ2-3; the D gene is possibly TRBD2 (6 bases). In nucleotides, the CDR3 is TGTGCCAGTTCCCCCTCGGGGGAACGCACAGATACGCAGTATTTT. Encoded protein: CASSPSGERTDTQYF.